One sample yielded the 5 T cell receptor beta chains listed below, sequenced in a study of T cells in Graves' hyperthyroidism and ophthalmopathy. Using RNA transcripts as the source, TCR beta CDR3 regions were amplified. Using the HTBI primer set, a first-round RT-PCR was run on the TCR CDR3. From the multiplex PCR reads, TCRdb called clonotypes with MiXCR, one entry per CDR3 protein. The sample includes around 600,000 distinct CDR3 sequences, about 14% of them seen just once. Sample: blood. Source of these receptors: a woman aged 45-59 years with Graves' ophthalmopathy.

Points on this clonotype: At one of its ends the junction is not consistent with the germline gene, which may arise from a read error. The rearrangement joins TRBV18 to TRBJ2-3; tentatively, D is TRBD2 (5 bases). The CDR3 runs to 14 residues. CDR1 KGHSH and CDR2 LQKENI come from the germline V gene. The CDR3: CASSRGRSTNTQYF. CDR3 in DNA: TGTGCCAGCTCACGAGGGCGATCCACAAATACGCAGTATTTT.

This clonotype turned up a few times. The chain employs TRBV19 and TRBJ2-7; D may be TRBD1 (5 bases). V lost 4 bases to trimming and J lost 2 bases, with 15 bases between them. Per the germline V gene, CDR1 is LNHDA and CDR2 is SQIVND (reference sequence). This CDR3 comprises 15 residues. Written as DNA, the CDR3 is TGTGCCAGTAGTACAGGGCTCTACAGCCCCTACGAGCAGTACTTC. Its translation is CASSTGLYSPYEQYF.

This clonotype was picked up a small number of times. A read error may explain this, as a much larger clone is one base away. The gene calls are TRBV7-9 and TRBJ1-5, with 7 bases fitting TRBD1. Germline V CDR1 and CDR2: SEHNR, FQNEAQ (reference sequence). The CDR3 length is 13 residues. Trimming removed 7 bases from V and 2 bases from J; junction bases left unmatched: 2. The CDR3 loop reads CASTQGGNQPQHF. DNA of the CDR3: TGTGCCAGCACCCAGGGGGGCAATCAGCCCCAGCATTTT. The variable domain in full, completed from reference TRBV7-9 and TRBJ1-5, reads DTGVSQNPRHKITKRGQNVTFRCDPISEHNRLYWYRQTLGQGPEFLTYFQNEAQLEKSRLLSDRFSAERPKGSFSTLEIQRTEQGDSAMYLCASTQGGNQPQHFGDGTRLSIL.

This clonotype showed up just a few times. The V and J genes are TRBV7-2 and TRBJ2-4; weak D call: TRBD2 (5 bases). The CDR3 sequence is 15 residues long. Trimming left V 1 base short and J 5 bases short, with 12 bases between. The germline CDR1 and CDR2 sequences are SGHTA and FQGNSA. The CDR3 region is CASSLDFPSQNIQYF. CDR3 in DNA: TGTGCCAGCAGCTTAGACTTCCCTAGCCAAAACATTCAGTACTTC.

The rearrangement joins TRBV19 to TRBJ2-4; 8 bases agree with TRBD1. The germline V gene has CDR1 LNHDA and CDR2 SQIVND (reference sequence). The CDR3 is 14 residues long. Trimming cost V 5 bases and J 9 bases; bases outside gene matches: 9. The CDR3: CASSGRDRRGIQYF. The CDR3 nucleotides read TGTGCCAGTAGTGGCCGGGACAGGAGGGGCATTCAGTACTTC.